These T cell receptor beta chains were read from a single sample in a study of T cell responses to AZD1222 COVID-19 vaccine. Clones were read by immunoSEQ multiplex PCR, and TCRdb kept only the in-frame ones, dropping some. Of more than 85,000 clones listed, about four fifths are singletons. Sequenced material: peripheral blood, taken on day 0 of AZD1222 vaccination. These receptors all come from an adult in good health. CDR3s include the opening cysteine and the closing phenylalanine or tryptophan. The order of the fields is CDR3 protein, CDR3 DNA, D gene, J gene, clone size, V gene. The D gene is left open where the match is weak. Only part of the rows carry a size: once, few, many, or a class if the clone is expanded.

CDR3aa: CASSSNGIPGGGLYEQYF; CDR3nt: TGTGCCAGCAGCTCCAATGGGATACCGGGGGGTGGTCTTTACGAGCAGTACTTC; d_gene: TRBD2; j_gene: TRBJ2-7; abundance: .; v_gene: TRBV7-2
CDR3aa: CASSKPGQKNTGELFF; CDR3nt: TGTGCCAGCAGCAAACCGGGACAGAAGAACACCGGGGAGCTGTTTTTT; d_gene: .; j_gene: TRBJ2-2; abundance: few; v_gene: TRBV21-1
CDR3aa: CASSTLDRVGTEAFF; CDR3nt: TGTGCCAGCAGCACTCTGGACAGGGTGGGCACTGAAGCTTTCTTT; d_gene: TRBD1; j_gene: TRBJ1-1; abundance: .; v_gene: TRBV7-3
CDR3aa: CASSFLSVSYEQYF; CDR3nt: TGTGCCAGCAGCTTCCTAAGTGTCTCCTACGAGCAGTACTTC; d_gene: .; j_gene: TRBJ2-7; abundance: .; v_gene: TRBV11-2
CDR3aa: CASSKALLLAKNIQYF; CDR3nt: TGTGCCAGCAGCAAAGCGCTCTTACTCGCCAAAAACATTCAGTACTTC; d_gene: .; j_gene: TRBJ2-4; abundance: .; v_gene: TRBV21-1
CDR3aa: CASSQAQGPETQYF; CDR3nt: TGTGCCAGCAGCCAAGCACAGGGTCCGGAGACCCAGTACTTC; d_gene: .; j_gene: TRBJ2-5; abundance: .; v_gene: TRBV3-1/TRBV3-2
CDR3aa: CASSLLQGARKGYTF; CDR3nt: TGCGCCAGCAGCTTGCTACAGGGGGCTAGGAAGGGCTACACCTTC; d_gene: TRBD1; j_gene: TRBJ1-2; abundance: .; v_gene: TRBV5-1
CDR3aa: CASSYNTLNTEAFF; CDR3nt: TGTGCCAGCAGTTATAACACACTGAACACTGAAGCTTTCTTT; d_gene: .; j_gene: TRBJ1-1; abundance: .; v_gene: TRBV6-2/TRBV6-3
CDR3aa: CASSRLTGTNTEAFF; CDR3nt: TGTGCCAGCAGCCGATTGACAGGAACGAACACTGAAGCTTTCTTT; d_gene: .; j_gene: TRBJ1-1; abundance: .; v_gene: TRBV11-2
CDR3aa: CASSPGPPMNTEAFF; CDR3nt: TGTGCCAGCTCACCGGGACCCCCTATGAACACTGAAGCTTTCTTT; d_gene: .; j_gene: TRBJ1-1; abundance: once; v_gene: TRBV18
CDR3aa: CASSEQAGINSPLHF; CDR3nt: TGTGCCAGCAGTGAACAGGCAGGAATAAATTCACCCCTCCACTTT; d_gene: .; j_gene: TRBJ1-6; abundance: .; v_gene: TRBV6-4
CDR3aa: CASRGRDTEF; CDR3nt: TGTGCCAGCAGAGGCCGGGACACGGAATTC; d_gene: .; j_gene: TRBJ2-4; abundance: .; v_gene: TRBV2
CDR3aa: CASSRLAGGRLVIRTDTQYF; CDR3nt: TGTGCCAGCAGCCGGCTAGCGGGGGGGCGGTTGGTCATTAGGACAGATACGCAGTATTTT; d_gene: TRBD2; j_gene: TRBJ2-3; abundance: .; v_gene: TRBV6-2/TRBV6-3
CDR3aa: CASSYTGLGQPQHF; CDR3nt: TGTGCCAGCAGTTATACAGGTCTAGGTCAGCCCCAGCATTTT; d_gene: .; j_gene: TRBJ1-5; abundance: .; v_gene: TRBV6-2/TRBV6-3
CDR3aa: CASSHHSGGEVNEQFF; CDR3nt: TGCGCCAGCAGCCACCATAGCGGGGGGGAGGTGAATGAGCAGTTCTTC; d_gene: TRBD2; j_gene: TRBJ2-1; abundance: once; v_gene: TRBV4-1
CDR3aa: CSVSTRGGIKLFF; CDR3nt: TGCAGCGTTTCTACACGGGGGGGAATAAAACTGTTTTTT; d_gene: .; j_gene: TRBJ1-4; abundance: once; v_gene: TRBV29-1
CDR3aa: CASSLDLVGDRAAFF; CDR3nt: TGTGCCAGCAGCTTAGATCTAGTTGGGGACAGGGCGGCTTTCTTT; d_gene: TRBD1; j_gene: TRBJ1-1; abundance: .; v_gene: TRBV11-3
CDR3aa: CASSLIALQNTGELFF; CDR3nt: TGTGCCAGCAGTTTAATAGCGTTGCAGAACACCGGGGAGCTGTTTTTT; d_gene: .; j_gene: TRBJ2-2; abundance: .; v_gene: TRBV6-5
CDR3aa: CASSKVSKDGGPHPGNTIYF; CDR3nt: TGTGCCAGCAGCAAAGTTAGTAAAGATGGAGGGCCGCACCCCGGAAACACCATATATTTT; d_gene: .; j_gene: TRBJ1-3; abundance: .; v_gene: TRBV21-1
CDR3aa: CASSRLAGFNTDTQYF; CDR3nt: TGTGCCAGCAGTCGACTAGCGGGGTTTAACACAGATACGCAGTATTTT; d_gene: TRBD2; j_gene: TRBJ2-3; abundance: .; v_gene: TRBV6-6
CDR3aa: CASSLSVGTYNEQFF; CDR3nt: TGCGCCAGCAGCTTATCTGTAGGGACCTACAATGAGCAGTTCTTC; d_gene: .; j_gene: TRBJ2-1; abundance: .; v_gene: TRBV5-1
CDR3aa: CASSPKRGSNTIYF; CDR3nt: TGTGCCAGCAGCCCCAAACGGGGTTCGAACACCATATATTTT; d_gene: .; j_gene: TRBJ1-3; abundance: .; v_gene: TRBV6-5
CDR3aa: CASSWYTGTSGGYTQYF; CDR3nt: TGTGCCAGCAGCTGGTACACCGGGACTAGCGGGGGGTATACGCAGTATTTT; d_gene: TRBD2; j_gene: TRBJ2-3; abundance: .; v_gene: TRBV7-2
CDR3aa: CASSFGYTQYF; CDR3nt: TGTGCCAGCAGTTTCGGGTATACGCAGTATTTT; d_gene: .; j_gene: TRBJ2-3; abundance: .; v_gene: TRBV27
CDR3aa: CASSRTDGTEAFF; CDR3nt: TGTGCTAGCAGCCGGACGGATGGCACTGAAGCTTTCTTT; d_gene: .; j_gene: TRBJ1-1; abundance: .; v_gene: TRBV7-7
CDR3aa: CASSFWQGPLGAGELFF; CDR3nt: TGCGCCAGCAGCTTTTGGCAGGGCCCCCTAGGGGCCGGGGAGCTGTTTTTT; d_gene: .; j_gene: TRBJ2-2; abundance: .; v_gene: TRBV5-1
CDR3aa: CAGTPSYTF; CDR3nt: TGTGCCGGGACTCCGAGCTACACCTTC; d_gene: .; j_gene: TRBJ1-2; abundance: few; v_gene: TRBV30
CDR3aa: CAISESGNSGNTIYF; CDR3nt: TGTGCCATCAGTGAGTCAGGCAACTCTGGAAACACCATATATTTT; d_gene: .; j_gene: TRBJ1-3; abundance: .; v_gene: TRBV10-3
CDR3aa: CASSFGQGAGELFF; CDR3nt: TGCGCCAGCAGCTTCGGACAGGGTGCCGGGGAGCTGTTTTTT; d_gene: TRBD1; j_gene: TRBJ2-2; abundance: few; v_gene: TRBV5-1
CDR3aa: CASSRDRSRVGEQFF; CDR3nt: TGTGCCAGCAGCCGGGACAGGTCTCGGGTAGGTGAGCAGTTCTTC; d_gene: TRBD1; j_gene: TRBJ2-1; abundance: .; v_gene: TRBV7-9
CDR3aa: CASSSGDTEAFF; CDR3nt: TGTGCCAGCAGTTCCGGGGACACTGAAGCTTTCTTT; d_gene: .; j_gene: TRBJ1-1; abundance: .; v_gene: TRBV12-3/TRBV12-4
CDR3aa: CASSYRGGPSYEQYF; CDR3nt: TGTGCCAGCAGTTACCGGGGGGGCCCCTCCTACGAGCAGTACTTC; d_gene: TRBD2; j_gene: TRBJ2-7; abundance: .; v_gene: TRBV6-2/TRBV6-3
CDR3aa: CASSQEAAVTKDRGRADEQFF; CDR3nt: TGTGCCAGCAGCCAAGAAGCGGCGGTGACGAAGGACAGGGGAAGAGCGGATGAGCAGTTCTTC; d_gene: TRBD1; j_gene: TRBJ2-1; abundance: .; v_gene: TRBV14
CDR3aa: CASSIETANYGYTF; CDR3nt: TGTGCCAGTAGTATAGAAACAGCTAACTATGGCTACACCTTC; d_gene: .; j_gene: TRBJ1-2; abundance: .; v_gene: TRBV19
CDR3aa: CASSLEGGPVYEQYF; CDR3nt: TGTGCCAGCAGCTTAGAGGGGGGGCCCGTGTACGAGCAGTACTTC; d_gene: .; j_gene: TRBJ2-7; abundance: .; v_gene: TRBV7-2
CDR3aa: CASSLSGVGSYEQYF; CDR3nt: TGCGCCAGCAGCTTGTCTGGGGTAGGCTCCTACGAGCAGTACTTC; d_gene: .; j_gene: TRBJ2-7; abundance: .; v_gene: TRBV5-1
CDR3aa: CAWSLGQGGNYGYTF; CDR3nt: TGTGCCTGGAGCTTAGGTCAGGGGGGGAACTATGGCTACACCTTC; d_gene: TRBD1; j_gene: TRBJ1-2; abundance: .; v_gene: TRBV30
CDR3aa: CASSSQTYGELFF; CDR3nt: TGTGCCAGCAGCTCTCAAACATATGGGGAGCTGTTTTTT; d_gene: .; j_gene: TRBJ2-2; abundance: .; v_gene: TRBV11-2
CDR3aa: CASSPSSGGALEEQYF; CDR3nt: TGTGCCAGCTCACCGAGTAGCGGGGGGGCCTTGGAAGAGCAGTACTTC; d_gene: TRBD2; j_gene: TRBJ2-7; abundance: .; v_gene: TRBV18
CDR3aa: CASSQGRGSNTEAFF; CDR3nt: TGTGCCAGCAGCCAGGGGCGGGGATCTAACACTGAAGCTTTCTTT; d_gene: .; j_gene: TRBJ1-1; abundance: .; v_gene: TRBV5-6
CDR3aa: CASSAPGGYSGTEAFF; CDR3nt: TGTGCCAGCAGCGCCCCAGGGGGATATTCGGGTACTGAAGCTTTCTTT; d_gene: TRBD1; j_gene: TRBJ1-1; abundance: .; v_gene: TRBV6-2/TRBV6-3
CDR3aa: CASSRVLAGYQETQYF; CDR3nt: TGCGCCAGCAGCCGAGTACTAGCGGGGTACCAAGAGACCCAGTACTTC; d_gene: TRBD2; j_gene: TRBJ2-5; abundance: .; v_gene: TRBV4-3
CDR3aa: CASSPDRIYGYTF; CDR3nt: TGTGCCAGCAGTCCCGACAGGATCTATGGCTACACCTTC; d_gene: .; j_gene: TRBJ1-2; abundance: .; v_gene: TRBV12-3/TRBV12-4
CDR3aa: CASSPLKGRGVETQYF; CDR3nt: TGTGCCAGCTCACCACTAAAGGGGCGCGGGGTCGAGACCCAGTACTTC; d_gene: .; j_gene: TRBJ2-5; abundance: few; v_gene: TRBV18
CDR3aa: CASSFSARGGDQPQHF; CDR3nt: TGTGCCAGCAGCTTTTCCGCCCGAGGGGGCGATCAGCCCCAGCATTTT; d_gene: TRBD1; j_gene: TRBJ1-5; abundance: few; v_gene: TRBV5-6
CDR3aa: CASSLLGGGGLDYGYTF; CDR3nt: TGTGCCAGCAGTTTACTGGGCGGGGGGGGTTTGGACTATGGCTACACCTTC; d_gene: .; j_gene: TRBJ1-2; abundance: .; v_gene: TRBV27
CDR3aa: CASSSRGGPGFHEQFF; CDR3nt: TGTGCCAGCAGTTCCCGGGGGGGGCCGGGGTTCCATGAGCAGTTCTTC; d_gene: TRBD2; j_gene: TRBJ2-1; abundance: .; v_gene: TRBV25-1
CDR3aa: CASSQVDGGEETQYF; CDR3nt: TGCGCCAGCAGCCAAGTAGACGGGGGGGAAGAGACCCAGTACTTC; d_gene: TRBD2; j_gene: TRBJ2-5; abundance: .; v_gene: TRBV4-1
CDR3aa: CASSQDPAWDTEAFF; CDR3nt: TGTGCCAGCAGCCAAGATCCAGCGTGGGACACTGAAGCTTTCTTT; d_gene: .; j_gene: TRBJ1-1; abundance: .; v_gene: TRBV3-1/TRBV3-2
CDR3aa: CASSLGELRGELFF; CDR3nt: TGTGCCAGCAGCTTGGGGGAGTTACGCGGGGAGCTGTTTTTT; d_gene: .; j_gene: TRBJ2-2; abundance: .; v_gene: TRBV7-3
CDR3aa: CASSLLESTEAFF; CDR3nt: TGTGCCAGCAGTTTACTTGAATCCACTGAAGCTTTCTTT; d_gene: .; j_gene: TRBJ1-1; abundance: .; v_gene: TRBV12-3/TRBV12-4
CDR3aa: CASSLYRGSHSPLHF; CDR3nt: TGTGCCAGCAGTTTATATAGGGGATCACATTCACCCCTCCACTTT; d_gene: .; j_gene: TRBJ1-6; abundance: .; v_gene: TRBV27
CDR3aa: CALGYSSTDTQYF; CDR3nt: TGTGCCCTGGGATACTCTAGCACAGATACGCAGTATTTT; d_gene: .; j_gene: TRBJ2-3; abundance: .; v_gene: TRBV7-9